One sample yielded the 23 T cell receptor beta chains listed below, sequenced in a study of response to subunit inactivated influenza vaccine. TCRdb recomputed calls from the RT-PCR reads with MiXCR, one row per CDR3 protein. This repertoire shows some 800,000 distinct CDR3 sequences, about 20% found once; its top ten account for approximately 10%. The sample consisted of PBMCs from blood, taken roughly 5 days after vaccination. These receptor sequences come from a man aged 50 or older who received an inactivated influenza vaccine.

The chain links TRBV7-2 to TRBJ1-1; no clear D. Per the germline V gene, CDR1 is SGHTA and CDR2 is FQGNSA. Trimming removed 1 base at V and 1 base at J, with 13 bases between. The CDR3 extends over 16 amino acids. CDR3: CASSLVNWKRNTEAFF. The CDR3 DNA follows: TGTGCCAGCAGCTTAGTGAATTGGAAAAGGAACACTGAAGCTTTCTTT.

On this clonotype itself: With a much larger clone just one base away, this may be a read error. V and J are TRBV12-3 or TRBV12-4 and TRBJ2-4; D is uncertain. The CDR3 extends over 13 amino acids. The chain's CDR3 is CDSSLASKNIQYF. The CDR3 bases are TGTGACAGCAGTTTAGCTTCCAAAAACATTCAGTACTTC.

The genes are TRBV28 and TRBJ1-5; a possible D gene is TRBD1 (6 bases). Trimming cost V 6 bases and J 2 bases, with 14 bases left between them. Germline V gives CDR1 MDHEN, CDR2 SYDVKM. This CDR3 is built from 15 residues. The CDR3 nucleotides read TGTGCCAGCAGAGGGACATCCTCTGGCAATCAGCCCCAGCATTTT. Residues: CASRGTSSGNQPQHF.

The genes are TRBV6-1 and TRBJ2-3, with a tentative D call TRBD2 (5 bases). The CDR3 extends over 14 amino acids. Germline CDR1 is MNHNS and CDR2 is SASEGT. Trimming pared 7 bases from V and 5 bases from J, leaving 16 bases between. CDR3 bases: TGTGCCAGCACGGACCGGGGTCTCATAGATACGCAGTATTTT. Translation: CASTDRGLIDTQYF.

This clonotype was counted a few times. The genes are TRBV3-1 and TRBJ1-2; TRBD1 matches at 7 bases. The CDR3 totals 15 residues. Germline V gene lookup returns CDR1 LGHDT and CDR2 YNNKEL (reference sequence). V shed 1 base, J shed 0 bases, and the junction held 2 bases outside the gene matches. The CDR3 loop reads CASSQADRANYGYTF. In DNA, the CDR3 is TGTGCCAGCAGCCAAGCCGACAGGGCTAACTATGGCTACACCTTC.

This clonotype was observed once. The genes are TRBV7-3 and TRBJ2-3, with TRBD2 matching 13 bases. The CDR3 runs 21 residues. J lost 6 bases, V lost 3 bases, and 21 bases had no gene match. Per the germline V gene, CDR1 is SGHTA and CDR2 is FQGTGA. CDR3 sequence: CASSFTIGTPGLAGSQDTQYF. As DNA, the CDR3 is TGTGCCAGCAGCTTTACTATCGGGACTCCGGGACTAGCGGGAAGTCAGGATACGCAGTATTTT.

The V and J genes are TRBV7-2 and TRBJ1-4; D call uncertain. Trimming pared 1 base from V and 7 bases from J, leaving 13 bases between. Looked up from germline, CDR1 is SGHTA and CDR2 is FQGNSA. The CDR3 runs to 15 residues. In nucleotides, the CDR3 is TGTGCCAGCAGCTTAGGACTCAGCCGGGGTGAAAAACTGTTTTTT. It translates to CASSLGLSRGEKLFF.

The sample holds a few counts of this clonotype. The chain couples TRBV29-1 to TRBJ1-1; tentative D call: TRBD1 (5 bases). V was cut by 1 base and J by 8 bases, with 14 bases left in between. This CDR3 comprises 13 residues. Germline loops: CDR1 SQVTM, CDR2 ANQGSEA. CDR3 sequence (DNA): TGCAGCGTTGAAGGGGGCGAACAGATAGAAGCTTTCTTT. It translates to CSVEGGEQIEAFF.

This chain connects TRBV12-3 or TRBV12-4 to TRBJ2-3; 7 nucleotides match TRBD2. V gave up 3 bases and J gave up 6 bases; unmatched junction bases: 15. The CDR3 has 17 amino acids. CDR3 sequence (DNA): TGTGCCAGCAGTTTTGGCCTAGCGGAATCTTTTGGGGATACGCAGTATTTT. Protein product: CASSFGLAESFGDTQYF.

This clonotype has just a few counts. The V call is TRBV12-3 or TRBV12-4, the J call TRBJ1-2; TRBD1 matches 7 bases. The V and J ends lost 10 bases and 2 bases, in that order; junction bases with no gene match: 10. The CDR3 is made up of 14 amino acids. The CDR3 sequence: CATTKDRINYGYTF. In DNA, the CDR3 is TGTGCCACCACTAAGGACAGGATAAACTATGGCTACACCTTC.

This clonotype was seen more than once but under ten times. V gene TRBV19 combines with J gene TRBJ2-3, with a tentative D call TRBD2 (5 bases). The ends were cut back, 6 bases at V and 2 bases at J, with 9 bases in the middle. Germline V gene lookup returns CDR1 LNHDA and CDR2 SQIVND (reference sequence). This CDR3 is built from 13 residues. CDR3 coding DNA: TGTGCCAGTAGAGCAGCGGCCACAGATACGCAGTATTTT. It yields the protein CASRAAATDTQYF.

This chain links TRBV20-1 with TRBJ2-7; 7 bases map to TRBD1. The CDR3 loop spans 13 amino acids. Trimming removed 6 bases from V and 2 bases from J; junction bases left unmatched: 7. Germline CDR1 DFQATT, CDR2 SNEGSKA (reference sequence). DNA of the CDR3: TGCAGTGCAAGAAGACAGGGTACCTACGAGCAGTACTTC. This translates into CSARRQGTYEQYF.

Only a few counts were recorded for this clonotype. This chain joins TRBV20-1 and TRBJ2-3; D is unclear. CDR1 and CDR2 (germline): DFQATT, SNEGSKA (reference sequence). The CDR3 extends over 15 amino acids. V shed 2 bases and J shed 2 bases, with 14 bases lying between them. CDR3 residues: CSARKEDGFTDTQYF. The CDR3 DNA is TGCAGTGCTAGAAAAGAGGATGGGTTCACAGATACGCAGTATTTT.

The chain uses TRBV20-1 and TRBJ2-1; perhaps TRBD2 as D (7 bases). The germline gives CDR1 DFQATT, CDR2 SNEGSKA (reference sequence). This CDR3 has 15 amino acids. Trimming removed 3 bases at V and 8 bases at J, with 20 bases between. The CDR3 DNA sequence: TGCAGTGCTAGGGGGGGGACGGACAGCTTAGATGAGCAGTTCTTC. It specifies CSARGGTDSLDEQFF.

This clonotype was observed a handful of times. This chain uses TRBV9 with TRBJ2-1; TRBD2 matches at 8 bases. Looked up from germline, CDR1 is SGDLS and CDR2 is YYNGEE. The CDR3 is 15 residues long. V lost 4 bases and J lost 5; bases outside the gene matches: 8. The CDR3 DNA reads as TGTGCCAGCAGCCCTCGAGCGGGAGTCGACAATGAGCAGTTCTTC. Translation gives CASSPRAGVDNEQFF.

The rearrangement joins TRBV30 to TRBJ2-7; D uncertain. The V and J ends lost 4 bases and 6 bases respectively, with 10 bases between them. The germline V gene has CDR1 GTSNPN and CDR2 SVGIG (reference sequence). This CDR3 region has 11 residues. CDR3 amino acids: CAWNRMGEQYF. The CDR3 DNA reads TGTGCCTGGAATAGAATGGGCGAGCAGTACTTC.

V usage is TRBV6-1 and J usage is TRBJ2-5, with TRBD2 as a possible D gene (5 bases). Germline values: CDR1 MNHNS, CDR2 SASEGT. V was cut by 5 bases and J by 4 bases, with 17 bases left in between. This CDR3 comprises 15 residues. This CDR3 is CASSPDRGYGETQYF. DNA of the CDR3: TGTGCCAGCAGTCCCGACCGGGGTTATGGAGAGACCCAGTACTTC.

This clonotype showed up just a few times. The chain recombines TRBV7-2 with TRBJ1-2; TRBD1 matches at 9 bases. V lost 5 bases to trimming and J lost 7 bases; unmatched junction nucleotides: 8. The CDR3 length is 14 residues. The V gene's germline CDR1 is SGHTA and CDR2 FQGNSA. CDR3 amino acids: CASSKGQGMGGYTF. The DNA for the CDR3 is TGTGCCAGCAGCAAAGGACAGGGGATGGGTGGCTACACCTTC.

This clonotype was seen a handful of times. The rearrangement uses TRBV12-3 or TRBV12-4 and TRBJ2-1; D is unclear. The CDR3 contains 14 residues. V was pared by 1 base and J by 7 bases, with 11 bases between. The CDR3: CASSLGRLGNEQFF. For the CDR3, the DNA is TGTGCCAGCAGTTTAGGCCGGCTGGGGAATGAGCAGTTCTTC.

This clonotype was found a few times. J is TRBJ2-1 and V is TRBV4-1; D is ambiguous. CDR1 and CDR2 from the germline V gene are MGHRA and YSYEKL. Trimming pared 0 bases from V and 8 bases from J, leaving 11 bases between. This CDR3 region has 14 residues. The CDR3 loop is CASSQDNKGDEQFF. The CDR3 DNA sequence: TGCGCCAGCAGCCAAGATAACAAGGGCGATGAGCAGTTCTTC.

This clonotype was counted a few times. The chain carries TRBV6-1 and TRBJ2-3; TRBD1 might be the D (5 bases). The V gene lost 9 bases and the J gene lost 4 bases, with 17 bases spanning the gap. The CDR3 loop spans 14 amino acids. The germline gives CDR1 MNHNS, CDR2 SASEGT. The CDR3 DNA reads TGTGCCAGTGCCATCCCCCCCAGGGCAGATACGCAGTATTTT. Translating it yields CASAIPPRADTQYF.

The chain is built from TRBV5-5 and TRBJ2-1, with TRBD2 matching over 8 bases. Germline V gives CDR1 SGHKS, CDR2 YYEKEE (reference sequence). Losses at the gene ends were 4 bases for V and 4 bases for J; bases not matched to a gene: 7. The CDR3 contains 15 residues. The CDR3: CASSAGAGGYNEQFF. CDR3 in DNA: TGTGCCAGCAGCGCGGGGGCGGGGGGATACAATGAGCAGTTCTTC.

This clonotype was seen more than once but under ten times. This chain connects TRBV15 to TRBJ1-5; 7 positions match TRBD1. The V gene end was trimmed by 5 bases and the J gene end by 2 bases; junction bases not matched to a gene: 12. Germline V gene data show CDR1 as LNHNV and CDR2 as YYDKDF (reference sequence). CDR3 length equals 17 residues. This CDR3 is CATSVGDSGGGNQPQHF. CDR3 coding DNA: TGTGCCACCAGCGTGGGCGACTCAGGGGGAGGCAATCAGCCCCAGCATTTT.